This T cell receptor (beta chain) was recorded in a study of blood T cell repertoires in COVID-19. The wider study: Acute and convalescent COVID-19 samples came from the United States, Italy and Spain. The cDNA or gDNA used as material had been derived from T cells, B-cell-depleted T cells, or PBMCs.

Authors' data handling: Scientists estimated how many nucleated cells there were by amplifying reference gene primers. This table comes from immunoSEQ multiplex PCR, and its TCRdb copy is limited to in-frame clones, with some not included. V, J and clone size are taken as reported in that table, and D and trimming were inferred from the DNA itself. Found here are 250,000 to 300,000 clones, 75% to 90% of them singletons; the top ten hold around 4.5%. Trimming took 0 bases from V and 6 from J, leaving 17 bases between them. This CDR3 is built from 16 residues. Germline V gene data show CDR1 as LGHDT and CDR2 as YNNKEL (reference sequence).

The sample comprised peripheral blood. The rearrangement joins TRBV3-1 (or the pseudogene TRBV3-2) to TRBJ1-2, with D maybe TRBD1 (5 bases). This clonotype was obtained from a man aged 60-69 years who had recovered from COVID-19. The CDR3 sequence is CASSQEGGAGTDGYTF. CDR3 in DNA: TGTGCCAGCAGCCAAGAAGGCGGGGCGGGGACGGATGGCTACACCTTC.